These 28 T cell receptor beta chains were all obtained from the same sample, sequenced in a study of a mutant IDH1 vaccine in newly diagnosed glioma. As to time point: week 47, end of study. Mutant IDH1 20-mer peptide, at 300 ug, made up each vaccine dose, with topical imiquimod. Using immunoSEQ multiplex PCR, the repertoire was profiled, and TCRdb retains in-frame clones only, with some absent. The sample holds about 24,000 clones; about 80% are singletons and the top ten take 3% to 4%. Their antigens are not known. The sample here was PBMCs, taken from a glioma patient whose treatment included an IDH1 peptide vaccine. The source is a man aged 35 to 55 with glioma. Some clones in this sample may be carry-over from other donors' samples.

The gene calls are TRBV29-1 and TRBJ2-5; 8 bases are shared with TRBD2. V trimming: 4 bases; J trimming: 5 bases; junction bases outside the gene matches: 3. CDR3 length: 12 residues. Germline CDR1 reads SQVTM; CDR2 reads ANQGSEA. This CDR3 is CSVGTSGETQYF. In nucleotides, the CDR3 is TGCAGCGTTGGAACTAGCGGCGAGACCCAGTACTTC.

This chain links TRBV29-1 with TRBJ2-7; possible D gene TRBD1, 7 bases. This CDR3 has 13 amino acids. Between the trimmed V and J ends, which lost 4 bases and 6 bases, there was a span of 16 bases. Germline loops: CDR1 SQVTM, CDR2 ANQGSEA. CDR3 in DNA: TGCAGCGTTGTAGGAGGCCAGGGGGGCGAGCAGTACTTC. This encodes CSVVGGQGGEQYF.

The chain has TRBV19 and TRBJ1-6, with TRBD1 matching over 9 bases. V was clipped by 5 bases and J by 6 bases; unmatched bases: 2. Germline lookup yields CDR1 LNHDA and CDR2 SQIVND (reference sequence). This CDR3 is built from 14 residues. CDR3 DNA sequence: TGTGCCAGTAGTGAGGACAGGGGTAATTCACCCCTCCACTTT. It yields the protein CASSEDRGNSPLHF.

This chain joins TRBV7-6 and TRBJ2-7; maybe TRBD2 (6 bases). With 5 bases removed from V and 5 bases from J, the gap between germline ends came to 13 bases. Germline assignment: CDR1 SGHVS and CDR2 FNYEAQ. The CDR3 loop spans 13 amino acids. In nucleotides, the CDR3 is TGTGCCAGCAGCCCTAGTGCGGGAAACGAGCAGTACTTC. This sequence encodes CASSPSAGNEQYF. The entire variable domain, with the rest obtained from reference TRBV7-6 and TRBJ2-7, is as follows: GAGVSQSPRYKVTKRGQDVALRCDPISGHVSLYWYRQALGQGPEFLTYFNYEAQQDKSGLPNDRFSAERPEGSISTLTIQRTEQRDSAMYRCASSPSAGNEQYFGPGTRLTVT.

By sample fraction, this clone is medium-sized. The chain has TRBV5-4 and TRBJ2-7; D gene unclear. V lost 0 bases and J 0 bases, leaving 4 bases between the germline ends. The germline CDR1 and CDR2 sequences are SGHNT and YYREEE (reference sequence). This CDR3 region has 13 residues. The CDR3 DNA is TGTGCCAGCAGCTTGGGTGTCTCCTACGAGCAGTACTTC. It codes for CASSLGVSYEQYF.

The V gene is TRBV4-1, the J gene TRBJ1-5; 9 bases fit TRBD1. Germline values: CDR1 MGHRA, CDR2 YSYEKL. The length of the CDR3 is 18 residues. V lost 4 bases to trimming and J lost 5 bases; unmatched junction nucleotides: 15. CDR3 coding DNA: TGCGCCAGCAGCCCCTGGCCCGCAAGGGACAGGGATGATCAGCCCCAGCATTTT. The encoded protein is CASSPWPARDRDDQPQHF.

The rearrangement uses TRBV6-1 and TRBJ1-1; D might be TRBD1 (5 bases). Germline CDR1 and CDR2: MNHNS and SASEGT. Deletions cut 4 bases from V and 4 bases from J, with 13 bases between. The CDR3 totals 14 residues. In nucleotides, the CDR3 is TGTGCCAGCAGTGCCCGACAGAGGGGCACTGAAGCTTTCTTT. Translated: CASSARQRGTEAFF.

This clone was seen a single time. This CDR3 reads CASSKGTGEMVSSTEAFF. As DNA, the CDR3 is TGTGCCAGTAGTAAGGGGACAGGGGAAATGGTTAGTAGCACTGAAGCTTTCTTT. The rearrangement uses TRBV19 and TRBJ1-1; 10 nucleotides align to TRBD1. Looked up from germline, CDR1 is LNHDA and CDR2 is SQIVND (reference sequence). The CDR3 runs to 18 residues. V shed 4 bases, J shed 4 bases, and the junction held 15 bases outside the gene matches.

CDR3 in amino acids: CASSSRGRETQYF. The CDR3 DNA reads as TGTGCCAGCAGTTCCAGGGGGAGAGAGACCCAGTACTTC. This chain uses TRBV6-5 with TRBJ2-5; the match to TRBD1 covers 7 bases. In germline, CDR1 is MNHEY, CDR2 SVGAGI. There are 13 residues in the CDR3. With V trimmed by 4 bases and J by 4 bases, 3 bases remained unmatched.

The chain links TRBV2 to TRBJ2-7, with TRBD1 matching 7 bases. Trimming cost V 9 bases and J 2 bases; bases outside gene matches: 4. Germline V gene data show CDR1 as SNHLY and CDR2 as FYNNEI. The CDR3 covers 12 residues. The CDR3 sequence is CARGQNPYEQYF. CDR3 in DNA: TGTGCCAGGGGACAGAACCCCTACGAGCAGTACTTC.

The CDR3 here is CASSQDTRIWVWGYTF. The CDR3 DNA follows: TGCGCCAGCAGCCAAGATACCCGTATTTGGGTATGGGGCTACACCTTC. The V and J genes are TRBV4-3 and TRBJ1-2; no reliable D call. With 0 bases removed from V and 8 bases from J, the gap between germline ends came to 19 bases. The V gene's germline CDR1 is LGHNA and CDR2 YSLEER. The CDR3 loop spans 16 amino acids.

This chain connects TRBV9 to TRBJ2-3; tentative D call: TRBD2 (7 bases). The CDR3 runs to 15 residues. The V end lost 0 bases, the J end lost 6 bases, and 14 bases lay between the germline ends. Germline assignment: CDR1 SGDLS and CDR2 YYNGEE. The CDR3 bases are TGTGCCAGCAGCGTAGAAGGGGGGCGGGGGGATACGCAGTATTTT. This sequence encodes CASSVEGGRGDTQYF.

V gene TRBV19 combines with J gene TRBJ1-1; D is unresolved. Germline assignment: CDR1 LNHDA and CDR2 SQIVND (reference sequence). V shed 2 bases and J shed 4 bases, with 14 bases lying between them. The CDR3 sequence is 15 residues long. Here the CDR3 DNA reads TGTGCCAGTAGTATAAGGTGGAGTGTAGGCACTGAAGCTTTCTTT. Translating gives CASSIRWSVGTEAFF.

CDR3 region: CAWSVGTDYGYTF. The CDR3 DNA reads as TGTGCCTGGAGTGTCGGGACCGACTATGGCTACACCTTC. The V call is TRBV30, the J call TRBJ1-2, with D tentatively TRBD1 (5 bases). V lost 0 bases to trimming and J lost 3 bases, with 8 bases between them. Per germline, CDR1 GTSNPN and CDR2 SVGIG (reference sequence). The CDR3 consists of 13 residues.

This chain connects TRBV5-1 to TRBJ1-3; TRBD1 might be the D (5 bases). V lost 4 bases, J lost 0 bases, and 17 bases lay in between. Per the germline V gene, CDR1 is SGHRS and CDR2 is YFSETQ. This CDR3 comprises 17 residues. CDR3 DNA sequence: TGCGCCAGCAGCCGGGACTCGATATTAACCTCTGGAAACACCATATATTTT. It codes for CASSRDSILTSGNTIYF.

V usage is TRBV9 and J usage is TRBJ2-7, with D possibly matching TRBD1 (5 bases). Trimming stripped 0 bases from V and 2 bases from J, with 12 bases between. The CDR3 is 15 amino acids. Germline CDR1 and CDR2: SGDLS and YYNGEE. In nucleotides, the CDR3 is TGTGCCAGCAGCGTAGGAGTTGACAGCACCTACGAGCAGTACTTC. Amino acids: CASSVGVDSTYEQYF.

V usage is TRBV4-1 and J usage is TRBJ2-7, with unresolved D. CDR1 and CDR2 (germline): MGHRA, YSYEKL. CDR3 length: 16 amino acids. The germline V and J ends were trimmed by 4 bases and 3 bases, with 19 bases remaining between them. This chain's CDR3 is CASSPDAETTLYEQYF. Here the CDR3 DNA reads TGCGCCAGCAGCCCCGATGCCGAGACAACCCTCTACGAGCAGTACTTC.

V gene TRBV30 combines with J gene TRBJ2-1, with D perhaps matching TRBD2 (6 bases). Trimming removed 3 bases at V and 0 bases at J, with 12 bases between. This CDR3 contains 15 residues. The germline V gene encodes CDR1 GTSNPN and CDR2 SVGIG (reference sequence). In DNA, the CDR3 is TGTGCCTGGAGCGTGACTAGACCCTCCTACAATGAGCAGTTCTTC. Translating gives CAWSVTRPSYNEQFF. Full variable domain (remainder filled in from reference TRBV30 and TRBJ2-1): SQTIHQWPATLVQPVGSPLSLECTVEGTSNPNLYWYRQAAGRGLQLLFYSVGIGQISSEVPQNLSASRPQDRQFILSSKKLLLSDSGFYLCAWSVTRPSYNEQFFGPGTRLTVL.

The chain couples TRBV6-6 to TRBJ2-1; maybe TRBD1 (6 bases). Trimming stripped 0 bases from V and 12 bases from J, with 18 bases between. The germline gives CDR1 MNHNY, CDR2 SVGAGI (reference sequence). This CDR3 is 15 amino acids long. CDR3 protein: CASSYSSKQGEGQFF. The CDR3 DNA reads TGTGCCAGCAGTTACTCGTCTAAACAGGGCGAGGGGCAGTTCTTC.

This clone turned up a few times. V usage is TRBV7-8 and J usage is TRBJ1-1; D remains unclear. Germline CDR1 is SGHVS and CDR2 is FQNEAQ. This CDR3 region has 16 residues. V gave up 5 bases and J gave up 0 bases, with 16 bases separating them. The CDR3: CASSRPTVLMNTEAFF. In DNA, the CDR3 is TGTGCCAGCAGCCGTCCTACAGTACTCATGAACACTGAAGCTTTCTTT.

This clone was counted a few times. This rearrangement joins TRBV5-1 to TRBJ2-1; tentatively, D is TRBD2 (5 bases). This CDR3 spans 15 amino acids. Germline CDR1 reads SGHRS; CDR2 reads YFSETQ. V was clipped by 4 bases and J by 0 bases, with 11 bases between them. The CDR3 nucleotides read TGCGCCAGCAGCCTACTCGGGAACTCCTACAATGAGCAGTTCTTC. As protein: CASSLLGNSYNEQFF.

The V and J genes are TRBV6-6 and TRBJ2-7, with D tentatively TRBD1 (5 bases). The CDR3 is made up of 15 amino acids. Germline V CDR1 and CDR2: MNHNY, SVGAGI (reference sequence). Trimming left V 2 bases short and J 5 bases short, with 16 bases between. CDR3 amino acids: CASSYPGSGIDEQYF. The DNA for the CDR3 is TGTGCCAGCAGTTACCCAGGTTCAGGGATTGACGAGCAGTACTTC.

This clone has a single count. The chain has TRBV20-1 and TRBJ2-3; 13 nucleotides agree with TRBD2. Trimming at V came to 5 bases and at J to 15 bases, leaving 5 bases not matched to a gene. Per germline, CDR1 DFQATT and CDR2 SNEGSKA (reference sequence). CDR3 size: 11 residues. In nucleotides, the CDR3 is TGCAGTGCTGTGACTAGCGGGGGGAATTATTTT. The encoded protein is CSAVTSGGNYF.

This clone was seen only a few times. V and J are TRBV19 and TRBJ2-1; D remains unclear. This CDR3 contains 12 residues. Germline assignment: CDR1 LNHDA and CDR2 SQIVND (reference sequence). V lost 3 bases to trimming and J lost 9 bases, with 9 bases between them. The chain's CDR3 is CASSIIPSEQFF. For the CDR3, the DNA is TGTGCCAGTAGTATTATTCCTAGTGAGCAGTTCTTC.

The V and J genes are TRBV2 and TRBJ2-2; a weak D match, TRBD1 (6 bases). This CDR3 region has 15 residues. Germline V gene lookup returns CDR1 SNHLY and CDR2 FYNNEI. V was clipped by 4 bases and J by 4 bases, with 13 bases between them. The CDR3 protein is CASSVGGRGTGELFF. CDR3 in DNA: TGTGCCAGCAGTGTTGGGGGCAGGGGCACCGGGGAGCTGTTTTTT.

J is TRBJ1-6 and V is TRBV19; no definite D call. This CDR3 contains 14 residues. Per germline, CDR1 LNHDA and CDR2 SQIVND (reference sequence). V dropped 5 bases and J dropped 7 bases, with 12 bases sitting between them. The CDR3 nucleotides are TGTGCCAGTAGTTATCGGACCCTCAATTCACCCCTCCACTTT. As protein: CASSYRTLNSPLHF.

The chain links TRBV29-1 to TRBJ2-7, with 9 bases that match TRBD1. The trim removed 6 bases at V and 0 bases at J, leaving 6 bases unmatched. The V gene's germline CDR1 is SQVTM and CDR2 ANQGSEA. CDR3 length equals 14 residues. In DNA, the CDR3 is TGCAGCGTGAGGGGACAGGGAAACTCCTACGAGCAGTACTTC. Protein sequence: CSVRGQGNSYEQYF.

The chain links TRBV29-1 to TRBJ1-1; D is unclear. The V gene's germline CDR1 is SQVTM and CDR2 ANQGSEA. V lost 1 base, J lost 5 bases, and 11 bases lay in between. This CDR3 contains 13 residues. The CDR3 here is CSVEVGSWTEAFF. CDR3 coding DNA: TGCAGCGTTGAAGTTGGCTCGTGGACTGAAGCTTTCTTT.